The TCR beta chain under discussion was sequenced for a study of TIL therapy for anti-PD-1-resistant metastatic lung cancer. The immunoSEQ assay was v3. Each library reached 1.9 million or so read pairs, or about 5-6 million at deep level. Clones were read by immunoSEQ multiplex PCR, and TCRdb kept only the in-frame ones, dropping some. The sample includes about 2,400 clones, 73% of them seen just once. The time point: pre-treatment sample, taken before nivolumab and TIL therapy. Pleural nodules or supraclavicular lymph nodes made up most of the excised metastases sampled. Tumor harvest preceded PD-1/PD-L1 blockade, followed by nivolumab treatment. This CDR3 has 15 residues. Germline lookup yields CDR1 SGHDT and CDR2 YYEEEE. Trimming took off 0 bases at V and 8 bases at J, with 15 bases between the two ends.

This clonotype was obtained from a person aged 25-79 years with non-small cell lung cancer. Some clones in this sample may be carry-over from other donors' samples. V gene TRBV5-6 combines with J gene TRBJ2-4; perhaps TRBD2 as D (6 bases). The material was tumor tissue, obtained at baseline. CDR3 sequence (DNA): TGTGCCAGCAGCTTGGGGTGGGGGGAAGTGGACATTCAGTACTTC. Protein product: CASSLGWGEVDIQYF.